One T cell receptor beta chain is described in this entry. Its antigen remains unknown. Clones were read by immunoSEQ multiplex PCR, and TCRdb kept only the in-frame ones, dropping some. There are around 25,000 clones in the sample; around 77% occur only once, and around 8.2% lies in the top ten. Sample time point: week 11, during vaccination. Every vaccination contained 300 ug of the mutant IDH1 20-mer peptide and was paired with topical imiquimod. This sample is drawn from a study of a mutant IDH1 vaccine in newly diagnosed glioma. Overall study context: Treated patients, averaging approximately 40 years, were about 60% male and about 38% female. Pretreatment consisted of radiotherapy, temozolomide, or both, with most receiving both. General study points: Pseudoprogression looked unconnected to shifts in top peripheral T cell clonotypes.

V was shortened by 6 bases and J by 1 base, with 12 bases between the two germline ends. The CDR3 loop spans 13 amino acids. Germline V gene sequence: CDR1 SQVTM, CDR2 ANQGSEA. The rearrangement joins TRBV29-1 to TRBJ1-1, with D maybe TRBD1 (6 bases). This material consisted of PBMCs, taken from a glioma patient whose treatment included an IDH1 peptide vaccine. This receptor was identified in a young woman with glioma. In nucleotides, the CDR3 is TGCAGCGTAGGATCGACAGGGAACACTGAAGCTTTCTTT. Protein sequence: CSVGSTGNTEAFF.